The 9 T cell receptor beta chains below all came from one sample that was sequenced in a study of blood T cell repertoires in COVID-19. Method: immunoSEQ multiplex PCR; TCRdb's copy keeps in-frame clones and lacks some. The data contain 300,000 to 400,000 clones, 88% of them singletons. Sequencing was carried out using PBMCs or T cells enriched from blood (not recorded which). The receptors shown here come from a woman aged 25 to 39 with acute COVID-19.

The chain combines TRBV18 with TRBJ2-3; 9 bases fit TRBD2. The CDR3 is 15 residues long. Germline lookup yields CDR1 KGHSH and CDR2 LQKENI. The V segment lost 6 bases and the J segment 0 bases; nucleotides outside the gene matches: 4. CDR3 coding DNA: TGTGCCAGCTCTCGACTAGCGGCCAGCACAGATACGCAGTATTTT. As protein: CASSRLAASTDTQYF.

This sequence joins TRBV2 and TRBJ1-1; D unresolved. Trimming took 4 bases from V and 4 from J, leaving 13 bases between them. Germline CDR1 SNHLY, CDR2 FYNNEI. CDR3 size: 14 residues. The CDR3 region is CASSVEGGGTEAFF. CDR3 bases: TGTGCCAGCAGTGTAGAGGGAGGTGGCACTGAAGCTTTCTTT.

The CDR3: CASSPPNTPGFEGDYNSPLHF. Written as DNA, the CDR3 is TGTGCCAGCTCACCACCGAATACTCCGGGGTTTGAGGGTGACTATAATTCACCCCTCCACTTT. The chain couples TRBV18 to TRBJ1-6; D is uncertain. CDR3 length: 21 amino acids. V was pared by 0 bases and J by 3 bases, with 24 bases between. Looked up from germline, CDR1 is KGHSH and CDR2 is LQKENI. The complete variable domain, with remaining parts taken from reference TRBV18 and TRBJ1-6, reads NAGVMQNPRHLVRRRGQEARLRCSPMKGHSHVYWYRQLPEEGLKFMVYLQKENIIDESGMPKERFSAEFPKEGPSILRIQQVVRGDSAAYFCASSPPNTPGFEGDYNSPLHFGNGTRLTVT.

The J gene is TRBJ2-1, the V gene TRBV6-2 or TRBV6-3; D is possibly TRBD1 (6 bases). V was clipped by 3 bases and J by 11 bases, with 17 bases between them. The germline V gene encodes CDR1 MNHEY and CDR2 SVGEGT. This CDR3 contains 14 residues. This CDR3 is CASSYGPPQGKQFF. The CDR3 coding sequence is TGTGCCAGCAGTTATGGCCCTCCCCAGGGGAAGCAGTTCTTC.

This clone was recorded a few times. The chain has TRBV19 and TRBJ1-2; tentative D call: TRBD1 (5 bases). The CDR3 consists of 14 residues. In germline, CDR1 is LNHDA, CDR2 SQIVND (reference sequence). With 3 bases removed from V and 0 bases from J, the gap between germline ends came to 8 bases. The CDR3 is CASSIQGSNYGYTF. CDR3 nucleotide sequence: TGTGCCAGTAGTATCCAGGGCTCTAACTATGGCTACACCTTC.

This clone was recorded once. V usage is TRBV3-1 (or the pseudogene TRBV3-2) and J usage is TRBJ1-6; the D is unclear. This CDR3 region has 14 residues. V lost 7 bases to trimming and J lost 7 bases, with 14 bases between them. The germline gives CDR1 LGHDT, CDR2 YNNKEL (reference sequence). DNA for the CDR3: TGTGCCAGCAACCGGAAAAGGGAGAATTCACCCCTCCACTTT. This sequence encodes CASNRKRENSPLHF.

This chain connects TRBV24-1 to TRBJ1-2; D is undetermined. This CDR3 has 13 residues. CDR1 and CDR2 (germline): KGHDR, SFDVKD. V was pared by 4 bases and J by 7 bases, with 12 bases between. CDR3 nucleotide sequence: TGTGCCACCAGTGAACCTTCCGGGGTTGGCTACACCTTC. Residues: CATSEPSGVGYTF.

The rearrangement links TRBV25-1 to TRBJ2-3; 8 nucleotides match TRBD1. CDR1 and CDR2 from the germline V gene are MGHDK and SYGVNS. The V and J ends lost 2 bases and 6 bases, in that order; junction bases with no gene match: 16. The CDR3 contains 18 residues. The CDR3 DNA is TGTGCCAGCAGTGAACTCGACAGGGGAGGACCGGGGTTTGATACGCAGTATTTT. Its translation is CASSELDRGGPGFDTQYF.

The rearrangement joins TRBV19 to TRBJ1-4, with D tentatively TRBD1 (5 bases). Germline-derived CDR1 and CDR2 are LNHDA and SQIVND (reference sequence). V was cut by 5 bases and J by 7 bases, with 17 bases left in between. The CDR3 sequence is 15 residues long. CDR3 in DNA: TGTGCCAGTAGTTCCCCTCGGGGGGTTGGTGAAAAACTGTTTTTT. It translates to CASSSPRGVGEKLFF.